A few counts support the clone carrying this T cell receptor (beta chain). The antigen remains unidentified. This CDR3 is built from 12 residues. The V gene's germline CDR1 is SGDLS and CDR2 YYNGEE. The junction had 1 base not matched to a gene; V was cut back by 3 bases and J by 5 bases. This entry belongs to a study of beta chain features in type 1 diabetes. Whole-study results and caveats: In every one of the four CD4+ subsets, TCRB CDR3s were moderately but significantly shorter in Type 1 diabetes patients.

The whole isolated RNA underwent reverse transcription, so sequencing captured expressed TCRB transcripts. Libraries were prepared by immunoSEQ multiplex PCR; TCRdb keeps only in-frame clonotypes and omits some of them. The sample carries 250,000 to 350,000 clones, roughly an eighth recorded once. This clonotype originated in a man aged 30-40 years with type 1 diabetes. Sequencing input: naive CD4+ T cells from blood. The chain has TRBV9 and TRBJ2-5; 7 positions match TRBD1. The DNA of the CDR3 is TGTGCCAGCAGCGAGACAGGGGAGACCCAGTACTTC. Its protein product is CASSETGETQYF.